A selection of T cell receptor beta chains follows, all from one sample in a study of identical twins. TCRdb processed the 5' RACE reads anew with MiXCR; each CDR3 protein has one entry. Of a few hundred thousand distinct CDR3 sequences listed, roughly an eighth are singletons. The same sample was also studied in work on yellow fever vaccine responses in identical twins.

Input material: CD8+ T cells sorted from blood. These receptors came from a young woman in good health. CDR3s include the opening cysteine and the closing phenylalanine or tryptophan. Each record gives: CDR3 protein, CDR3 DNA, J gene, D gene, clone size, V gene. The D gene is left open where the match is weak. Clone size is given for some rows only: seen once, a few or many times, or a class if the clone is expanded.

CDR3aa: CASSLTSAGETQYF; CDR3nt: TGTGCCAGCAGCTTGACTAGCGCTGGGGAGACCCAGTACTTC; j_gene: TRBJ2-5; d_gene: TRBD2; abundance: few; v_gene: TRBV12-3/TRBV12-4
CDR3aa: CASSSHRVPLYGYTF; CDR3nt: TGTGCCAGCAGCTCTCACAGGGTTCCTTTGTATGGCTACACCTTC; j_gene: TRBJ1-2; d_gene: -; abundance: few; v_gene: TRBV7-9
CDR3aa: CASTSGTGLAGQETQYF; CDR3nt: TGTGCCAGCACCTCAGGAACGGGACTAGCGGGACAGGAGACCCAGTACTTC; j_gene: TRBJ2-5; d_gene: TRBD2; abundance: few; v_gene: TRBV11-2
CDR3aa: CASSLAVQGAGTDTQYF; CDR3nt: TGTGCCAGCAGTTTAGCGGTACAGGGGGCCGGCACAGATACGCAGTATTTT; j_gene: TRBJ2-3; d_gene: TRBD1; abundance: -; v_gene: TRBV12-3/TRBV12-4
CDR3aa: CATSDFRTSGRWEETQYF; CDR3nt: TGTGCCACCAGTGATTTCCGGACTAGCGGGAGATGGGAAGAGACCCAGTACTTC; j_gene: TRBJ2-5; d_gene: TRBD2; abundance: few; v_gene: TRBV24-1
CDR3aa: CATRPLAGVSNEQFF; CDR3nt: TGTGCCACCCGCCCCCTGGCGGGAGTAAGCAATGAGCAGTTCTTC; j_gene: TRBJ2-1; d_gene: TRBD2; abundance: -; v_gene: TRBV2
CDR3aa: CASSLGQGLHYGYTF; CDR3nt: TGTGCCAGCAGTTTAGGACAGGGCCTCCACTATGGCTACACCTTC; j_gene: TRBJ1-2; d_gene: TRBD1; abundance: few; v_gene: TRBV6-5
CDR3aa: CASSSSDRLGDCTF; CDR3nt: TGTGCCAGCAGTTCCTCGGACCGTCTTGGGGATTGCACCTTC; j_gene: TRBJ1-2; d_gene: -; abundance: -; v_gene: TRBV7-9
CDR3aa: CASSWLDDEKLFF; CDR3nt: TGTGCCAGCAGTTGGTTGGATGATGAAAAACTGTTTTTT; j_gene: TRBJ1-4; d_gene: -; abundance: few; v_gene: TRBV12-3/TRBV12-4
CDR3aa: CARSRGLGGELFF; CDR3nt: TGTGCCAGGAGCCGGGGGCTCGGCGGCGAGCTGTTTTTT; j_gene: TRBJ2-2; d_gene: -; abundance: -; v_gene: TRBV5-6
CDR3aa: CASSYGYGNTEAFF; CDR3nt: TGTGCCAGCAGTTACGGGTATGGAAACACTGAAGCTTTCTTT; j_gene: TRBJ1-1; d_gene: -; abundance: -; v_gene: TRBV6-5
CDR3aa: CACSVAGRHNSPLHF; CDR3nt: TGTGCCTGCAGCGTTGCAGGCAGACATAATTCACCCCTCCACTTT; j_gene: TRBJ1-6; d_gene: -; abundance: -; v_gene: TRBV5-6
CDR3aa: CASSVGFLGGELFF; CDR3nt: TGTGCCAGCAGTGTAGGTTTTCTAGGCGGGGAGCTGTTTTTT; j_gene: TRBJ2-2; d_gene: -; abundance: -; v_gene: TRBV27
CDR3aa: CATSAEQGGSYNEQFF; CDR3nt: TGTGCCACCAGTGCCGAACAGGGGGGCTCCTACAATGAGCAGTTCTTC; j_gene: TRBJ2-1; d_gene: TRBD1; abundance: -; v_gene: TRBV24-1
CDR3aa: CASEGLPGELFF; CDR3nt: TGTGCCAGCGAAGGACTCCCCGGGGAGCTGTTTTTT; j_gene: TRBJ2-2; d_gene: -; abundance: many; v_gene: TRBV13
CDR3aa: CASRDRQGGYNEQFF; CDR3nt: TGTGCCAGCAGGGACCGGCAGGGAGGGTACAATGAGCAGTTCTTC; j_gene: TRBJ2-1; d_gene: TRBD2; abundance: -; v_gene: TRBV5-6
CDR3aa: CASSQEVWVEQGHYGYTF; CDR3nt: TGTGCCAGCAGCCAAGAAGTATGGGTGGAGCAGGGCCACTATGGCTACACCTTC; j_gene: TRBJ1-2; d_gene: -; abundance: -; v_gene: TRBV3-1
CDR3aa: CSVAGGTSGYNEQFF; CDR3nt: TGCAGCGTAGCCGGGGGGACTAGCGGATACAATGAGCAGTTCTTC; j_gene: TRBJ2-1; d_gene: TRBD2; abundance: many; v_gene: TRBV29-1
CDR3aa: CATSDLKLAGADEQFF; CDR3nt: TGTGCCACCAGTGATTTGAAACTAGCGGGGGCCGATGAGCAGTTCTTC; j_gene: TRBJ2-1; d_gene: TRBD2; abundance: many; v_gene: TRBV24-1
CDR3aa: CATSDGVTVRQETQYF; CDR3nt: TGTGCCACCAGTGATGGAGTCACCGTGCGTCAAGAGACCCAGTACTTC; j_gene: TRBJ2-5; d_gene: -; abundance: -; v_gene: TRBV24-1
CDR3aa: CASSPPVGYGYTF; CDR3nt: TGTGCCAGCAGCCCCCCCGTCGGCTATGGCTACACCTTC; j_gene: TRBJ1-2; d_gene: -; abundance: many; v_gene: TRBV9
CDR3aa: CASSRGSNTGELFF; CDR3nt: TGCGCCAGCAGCCGCGGGTCGAACACCGGGGAGCTGTTTTTT; j_gene: TRBJ2-2; d_gene: -; abundance: many; v_gene: TRBV4-1
CDR3aa: CASSESLVFQTSDTQYF; CDR3nt: TGTGCCAGCAGTGAAAGCTTGGTGTTCCAAACTTCTGATACGCAGTATTTT; j_gene: TRBJ2-3; d_gene: -; abundance: few; v_gene: TRBV2
CDR3aa: CASSETPGDYTF; CDR3nt: TGCGCCAGCAGTGAGACTCCAGGGGACTACACCTTC; j_gene: TRBJ1-2; d_gene: -; abundance: many; v_gene: TRBV10-2
CDR3aa: CATGSGGAWEQFF; CDR3nt: TGTGCCACCGGTAGCGGGGGGGCTTGGGAGCAGTTCTTC; j_gene: TRBJ2-1; d_gene: TRBD2; abundance: -; v_gene: TRBV24-1
CDR3aa: CASLKRHDEQFF; CDR3nt: TGTGCCAGCCTGAAGAGGCATGATGAGCAGTTCTTC; j_gene: TRBJ2-1; d_gene: -; abundance: few; v_gene: TRBV6-2/TRBV6-3